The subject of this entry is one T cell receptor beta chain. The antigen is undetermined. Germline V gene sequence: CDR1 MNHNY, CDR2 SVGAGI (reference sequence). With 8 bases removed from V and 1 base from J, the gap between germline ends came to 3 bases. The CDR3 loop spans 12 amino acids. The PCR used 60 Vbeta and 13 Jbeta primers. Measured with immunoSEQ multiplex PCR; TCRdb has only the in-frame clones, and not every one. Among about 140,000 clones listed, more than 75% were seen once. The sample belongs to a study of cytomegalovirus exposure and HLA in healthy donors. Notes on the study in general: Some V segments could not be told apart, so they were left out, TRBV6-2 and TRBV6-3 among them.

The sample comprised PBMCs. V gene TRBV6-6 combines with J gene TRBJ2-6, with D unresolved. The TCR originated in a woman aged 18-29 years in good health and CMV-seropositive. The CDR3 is CASESGANVLTF. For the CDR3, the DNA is TGTGCCAGCGAGTCTGGGGCCAACGTCCTGACTTTC.